A single sample is the source of the 25 T cell receptor beta chains below, sequenced in a study of OX40 agonist ivuxolimab in advanced cancers. Assay used: immunoSEQ multiplex PCR; TCRdb lists only in-frame clones, some missing. This sample yields fewer than 20,000 clones, of which more than 85% are seen a single time; 25% belongs to the top ten. The material sequenced was CD4+ or CD8+ T cells sorted from blood, taken in a trial of the OX40 agonist ivuxolimab. The receptors stem from an adult with an advanced solid tumor such as melanoma, head and neck, liver or kidney cancer.

The chain uses TRBV25-1 and TRBJ1-1, with TRBD1 matching 9 bases. CDR1 is MGHDK and CDR2 is SYGVNS in the germline V gene. The CDR3 consists of 14 residues. Germline trimming cut 6 bases from V and 3 bases from J; bases unmatched to any gene: 5. This CDR3 reads CASRGTGSDTEAFF. The CDR3 DNA reads as TGTGCCAGCAGGGGGACAGGGTCGGACACTGAAGCTTTCTTT. Based on the CDR3 plus reference TRBV25-1 and TRBJ1-1, the full variable domain is EADIYQTPRYLVIGTGKKITLECSQTMGHDKMYWYQQDPGMELHLIHYSYGVNSTEKGDLSSESTVSRIRTEHFPLTLESARPSHTSQYLCASRGTGSDTEAFFGQGTRLTVV.

This chain uses TRBV30 with TRBJ2-7; D call uncertain. Germline CDR1 GTSNPN, CDR2 SVGIG (reference sequence). The CDR3 has 14 residues. The germline V and J ends were trimmed by 0 bases and 4 bases, with 13 bases remaining between them. In nucleotides, the CDR3 is TGTGCCTGGAGTGTACCGGATTCTCAATACGAGCAGTACTTC. Amino acids: CAWSVPDSQYEQYF.

The V and J genes are TRBV27 and TRBJ2-7, with D possibly matching TRBD1 (6 bases). Between the trimmed V and J ends, which lost 0 bases and 3 bases, there was a span of 12 bases. This CDR3 has 15 residues. Germline V CDR1 and CDR2: MNHEY, SMNVEV (reference sequence). CDR3 coding DNA: TGTGCCAGCAGTTTATCTTGGGCAGGGGACTACGAGCAGTACTTC. It codes for CASSLSWAGDYEQYF.

The J gene is TRBJ2-7, the V gene TRBV5-1; 10 bases match TRBD1. This CDR3 has 14 amino acids. Losses at the gene ends were 2 bases for V and 5 bases for J; bases not matched to a gene: 4. Germline V CDR1 and CDR2: SGHRS, YFSETQ. CDR3 region: CASSLGTGDHEQYF. CDR3 in DNA: TGCGCCAGCAGCTTAGGGACAGGGGACCACGAGCAGTACTTC.

The chain links TRBV4-1 to TRBJ1-2; the D is unclear. Germline assignment: CDR1 MGHRA and CDR2 YSYEKL. This CDR3 comprises 11 residues. The V end was cut by 3 bases, the J end by 4 bases, with 3 bases between. CDR3 nucleotides: TGCGCCAGCAGCCAGGCCTATGGCTACACCTTC. Protein product: CASSQAYGYTF.

The chain joins TRBV5-4 to TRBJ1-1; D might be TRBD1 (6 bases). V shed 2 bases and J shed 5 bases, with 10 bases lying between them. Germline V gene data show CDR1 as SGHNT and CDR2 as YYREEE (reference sequence). The CDR3 totals 13 residues. Here the CDR3 DNA reads TGTGCCAGCAGCTTCGGGAGGGGGACTGAAGCTTTCTTT. Protein sequence: CASSFGRGTEAFF.

This clone was seen only a few times. The chain couples TRBV5-6 to TRBJ2-6; D perhaps matches TRBD2 (5 bases). The CDR3 totals 17 residues. Germline lookup yields CDR1 SGHDT and CDR2 YYEEEE. V lost 4 bases to trimming and J lost 4 bases, with 18 bases between them. The CDR3 bases are TGTGCCAGCAGCCGGACGGCGGGTGATGGAGGGGCCAACGTCCTGACTTTC. It encodes CASSRTAGDGGANVLTF.

The rearrangement links TRBV5-1 to TRBJ2-1, with a weak D call TRBD2 (6 bases). The CDR3 is 18 residues long. Per the germline V gene, CDR1 is SGHRS and CDR2 is YFSETQ. Trimming left V 3 bases short and J 7 bases short, with 26 bases between. The CDR3 here is CASSSTGPPGSGGNEQFF. CDR3 DNA sequence: TGCGCCAGCAGCTCGACCGGGCCTCCAGGGTCTGGGGGGAATGAGCAGTTCTTC.

This rearrangement joins TRBV7-7 to TRBJ2-1, with TRBD1 matching over 9 bases. V lost 1 base to trimming and J lost 5 bases; unmatched junction nucleotides: 3. The CDR3 is made up of 15 amino acids. CDR1 is SSHAT, CDR2 FNYEAQ, per germline (reference sequence). CDR3 nucleotide sequence: TGTGCCAGCAGCTTAGAGGACAGGGGCGACAATGAGCAGTTCTTC. Amino acid sequence: CASSLEDRGDNEQFF.

On this clone: The same CDR3 can be traced to other DNA sequences in this sample. V is TRBV11-2 and J is TRBJ1-1, with D maybe TRBD1 (5 bases). V lost 2 bases and J lost 1, with 11 bases in between. The CDR3 extends over 15 amino acids. Germline-derived CDR1 and CDR2 are SGHAT and FQNNGV. The CDR3 here is CASSLLAGTNTEAFF. The DNA for the CDR3 is TGTGCCAGCAGCTTATTGGCTGGGACGAACACTGAAGCTTTCTTT.

In its sample, this clone was seen once. V is TRBV27 and J is TRBJ1-3; D gene uncertain. The germline V gene has CDR1 MNHEY and CDR2 SMNVEV (reference sequence). V was clipped by 6 bases and J by 0 bases, with 9 bases between them. The CDR3 has 14 amino acids. The CDR3 bases are TGTGCCAGCAGCAGCAGGTACTCTGGAAACACCATATATTTT. This sequence encodes CASSSRYSGNTIYF.

This clone was found once. The DNA for the CDR3 is TGTGCCAGCAGCGCATCCGGGACAGGGATGAAGATCGGTGAAAAACTGTTTTTT. Translating it yields CASSASGTGMKIGEKLFF. This chain uses TRBV5-8 with TRBJ1-4; TRBD1 agrees at 9 bases. After removal of 4 bases from V and 7 bases from J, the junction contained 17 bases not matched to a gene. This CDR3 is 18 amino acids long. The germline gives CDR1 SGHTS, CDR2 YDEGEE.

The chain uses TRBV7-9 and TRBJ1-2, with D maybe TRBD1 (5 bases). Germline values: CDR1 SEHNR, CDR2 FQNEAQ (reference sequence). V lost 6 bases to trimming and J lost 8 bases, with 16 bases between them. The CDR3 is 13 amino acids. CDR3 bases: TGTGCCAGCAGTGCCGGGACGCCGGCGGGCTACACCTTC. This translates into CASSAGTPAGYTF.

This sequence joins TRBV29-1 and TRBJ1-2; a weak D match, TRBD1 (6 bases). The V gene's germline CDR1 is SQVTM and CDR2 ANQGSEA. The CDR3 has 12 amino acids. Trimming removed 6 bases from V and 8 bases from J, with 16 bases in between. CDR3 amino acids: CSVPPGEGGYTF. The CDR3 region has the DNA TGCAGCGTACCTCCAGGGGAAGGAGGCTACACCTTC. Drawing the rest from reference TRBV29-1 and TRBJ1-2, the complete variable domain is SAVISQKPSRDICQRGTSLTIQCQVDSQVTMMFWYRQQPGQSLTLIATANQGSEATYESGFVIDKFPISRPNLTFSTLTVSNMSPEDSSIYLCSVPPGEGGYTFGSGTRLTVV.

This chain links TRBV5-1 with TRBJ2-3; 7 nucleotides agree with TRBD2. CDR1 SGHRS and CDR2 YFSETQ come from the germline V gene. This CDR3 has 15 residues. V gave up 0 bases and J gave up 1 base; unmatched junction bases: 2. The CDR3 DNA follows: TGCGCCAGCAGCTTGGTGGCGGGGGGCACAGATACGCAGTATTTT. Its protein product is CASSLVAGGTDTQYF.

This clone was seen only once. The chain couples TRBV19 to TRBJ2-3; D gene uncertain. The V end lost 0 bases, the J end lost 2 bases, and 6 bases lay between the germline ends. From germline, CDR1 is LNHDA and CDR2 SQIVND (reference sequence). The CDR3 is 14 residues long. This chain's CDR3 is CASSIEGYTDTQYF. The CDR3 coding sequence is TGTGCCAGTAGTATAGAAGGGTACACAGATACGCAGTATTTT.

The chain recombines TRBV4-1 with TRBJ1-2; D is undetermined. The CDR3 runs to 14 residues. From germline, CDR1 is MGHRA and CDR2 YSYEKL. The germline V and J ends were trimmed by 1 base and 3 bases, with 9 bases remaining between them. The CDR3 coding sequence is TGCGCCAGCAGCCAAGCGATGGATGACTATGGCTACACCTTC. This gives the protein CASSQAMDDYGYTF.

V and J are TRBV4-2 and TRBJ1-2; no definite D call. Between the trimmed V and J ends, which lost 4 bases and 8 bases, there was a span of 20 bases. The germline V gene encodes CDR1 LGHNA and CDR2 YNFKEQ. This CDR3 contains 15 residues. The CDR3 DNA reads as TGTGCCAGCAGCCGAGTTGAGGGCCAGACGGAAGGCTACACCTTC. It translates to CASSRVEGQTEGYTF.

The V call is TRBV10-3, the J call TRBJ1-5; a weak D match, TRBD1 (6 bases). This CDR3 has 16 amino acids. The germline V and J ends were trimmed by 0 bases and 6 bases, with 15 bases remaining between them. Per the germline V gene, CDR1 is ENHRY and CDR2 is SYGVKD. The CDR3 DNA reads as TGTGCCATCAGTGAGTCGGGGCAGGGGTTCGGTCAGCCCCAGCATTTT. It translates to CAISESGQGFGQPQHF.

J is TRBJ1-4 and V is TRBV27; possibly TRBD1 for D (6 bases). V lost 0 bases to trimming and J lost 2 bases, with 10 bases between them. Germline V gene sequence: CDR1 MNHEY, CDR2 SMNVEV (reference sequence). The CDR3 is 16 amino acids. CDR3 coding DNA: TGTGCCAGCAGTTTATCATGGGGGCTGACTAATGAAAAACTGTTTTTT. It yields the protein CASSLSWGLTNEKLFF.

The rearrangement links TRBV14 to TRBJ2-7; 14 nucleotides align to TRBD2. Unmatched junction bases numbered 0, after V lost 4 bases and J lost 4 bases. Germline CDR1 and CDR2: SGHDN and FVKESK. CDR3 length equals 14 residues. CDR3 nucleotide sequence: TGTGCCAGCAGCCGGACTAGCGGGGGGTACGAGCAGTACTTC. Amino acids: CASSRTSGGYEQYF. Complete variable domain (other parts from reference TRBV14 and TRBJ2-7): EAGVTQFPSHSVIEKGQTVTLRCDPISGHDNLYWYRRVMGKEIKFLLHFVKESKQDESGMPNNRFLAERTGGTYSTLKVQPAELEDSGVYFCASSRTSGGYEQYFGPGTRLTVT.

This chain joins TRBV4-1 and TRBJ2-5; maybe TRBD2 (6 bases). CDR1 and CDR2 (germline): MGHRA, YSYEKL. This CDR3 has 15 amino acids. V shed 0 bases and J shed 5 bases, with 13 bases lying between them. The CDR3 nucleotides are TGCGCCAGCAGCCAAGAGGGGGGTGCAGAGGAGACCCAGTACTTC. Translation gives CASSQEGGAEETQYF.

The CDR3 sequence is CASRPAAASFNTEAFF. DNA of the CDR3: TGTGCCAGCAGGCCCGCGGCAGCCAGTTTCAACACTGAAGCTTTCTTT. The chain carries TRBV7-9 and TRBJ1-1; D is ambiguous. The CDR3 is made up of 16 amino acids. Germline lookup yields CDR1 SEHNR and CDR2 FQNEAQ (reference sequence). V lost 6 bases to trimming and J lost 2 bases, with 19 bases between them.

The chain employs TRBV5-1 and TRBJ1-2; D not resolved. Trimming left V 1 base short and J 8 bases short, with 12 bases between. Germline V gene data show CDR1 as SGHRS and CDR2 as YFSETQ. This CDR3 spans 13 amino acids. The CDR3 reads CASSLSWMKGYTF. The CDR3 region has the DNA TGCGCCAGCAGCTTGTCGTGGATGAAAGGCTACACCTTC. Full variable domain (rest looked up from reference TRBV5-1 and TRBJ1-2): KAGVTQTPRYLIKTRGQQVTLSCSPISGHRSVSWYQQTPGQGLQFLFEYFSETQRNKGNFPGRFSGRQFSNSRSEMNVSTLELGDSALYLCASSLSWMKGYTFGSGTRLTVV.

In its sample, this clone ranks as large. This chain uses TRBV4-1 with TRBJ2-2; no reliable D call. V was clipped by 4 bases and J by 6 bases, with 12 bases between them. The CDR3 consists of 14 residues. In germline, CDR1 is MGHRA, CDR2 YSYEKL. The CDR3 loop reads CASSRSPGPGELFF. CDR3 in DNA: TGCGCCAGCAGCCGATCCCCTGGGCCCGGGGAGCTGTTTTTT.